These 22 T cell receptor beta chains were all obtained from the same sample, sequenced in a study of cytomegalovirus exposure and HLA in healthy donors. Primers: 60 Vbeta forward and 13 Jbeta reverse. TCRdb's copy holds only in-frame clones and misses some; the assay was immunoSEQ multiplex PCR. The sample shows about 140,000 clones, about four fifths of them seen only once. Sequencing used PBMCs. The receptor source for this set is a man between 35 and 55 years old in good health and CMV-seropositive.

The chain carries TRBV4-1 and TRBJ2-3, with 9 bases that match TRBD1. Germline V gives CDR1 MGHRA, CDR2 YSYEKL. With V trimmed by 1 base and J by 5 bases, 4 bases remained unmatched. The CDR3 has 15 amino acids. The CDR3 DNA reads TGCGCCAGCAGCCAAGGACAGGGGGTTAGAGATACGCAGTATTTT. It yields the protein CASSQGQGVRDTQYF.

This sequence joins TRBV6-1 and TRBJ1-5; perhaps TRBD1 as D (5 bases). The germline V gene encodes CDR1 MNHNS and CDR2 SASEGT. This CDR3 contains 16 residues. Trimming removed 3 bases at V and 2 bases at J, with 14 bases between. CDR3 sequence: CASSDRLGAGNQPQHF. The CDR3 DNA reads TGTGCCAGCAGTGACCGTTTAGGGGCGGGCAATCAGCCCCAGCATTTT.

The V and J genes are TRBV7-9 and TRBJ1-2; D remains ambiguous. V gave up 3 bases and J gave up 4 bases, with 12 bases separating them. The CDR3 consists of 14 residues. Germline CDR1 and CDR2: SEHNR and FQNEAQ (reference sequence). The chain's CDR3 is CASSFPQALYGYTF. The CDR3 nucleotides are TGTGCCAGCAGCTTCCCCCAGGCCCTCTATGGCTACACCTTC. The full variable domain, with the rest looked up from reference TRBV7-9 and TRBJ1-2, is DTGVSQNPRHKITKRGQNVTFRCDPISEHNRLYWYRQTLGQGPEFLTYFQNEAQLEKSRLLSDRFSAERPKGSFSTLEIQRTEQGDSAMYLCASSFPQALYGYTFGSGTRLTVV.

V gene TRBV6-1 combines with J gene TRBJ2-7; D possibly corresponds to TRBD1 (6 bases). Trimming pared 2 bases from V and 0 bases from J, leaving 11 bases between. Germline loops: CDR1 MNHNS, CDR2 SASEGT. CDR3 length: 15 amino acids. CDR3 in amino acids: CASSEIGTYSYEQYF. The CDR3 DNA reads as TGTGCCAGCAGTGAAATAGGGACATACTCCTACGAGCAGTACTTC.

The CDR3 loop reads CASSLSVAGGPLETQYF. The CDR3 bases are TGTGCCAGCAGTTTATCGGTGGCGGGGGGGCCTTTAGAGACCCAGTACTTC. V is TRBV27 and J is TRBJ2-5; 9 bases agree with TRBD2. CDR3 length equals 17 residues. Germline CDR1 reads MNHEY; CDR2 reads SMNVEV (reference sequence). V trimming: 0 bases; J trimming: 4 bases; junction bases outside the gene matches: 9.

The V call is TRBV7-9, the J call TRBJ2-2; 10 nucleotides line up with TRBD2. CDR1 SEHNR and CDR2 FQNEAQ come from the germline V gene (reference sequence). CDR3 length: 16 amino acids. V lost 3 bases, J lost 6 bases, and 7 bases stayed unmatched. CDR3 nucleotides: TGTGCCAGCAGCTTCTTCAGCGGGGGGGCCGCCGGGGAGCTGTTTTTT. As protein: CASSFFSGGAAGELFF. Filled out from reference TRBV7-9 and TRBJ2-2, the complete variable domain reads DTGVSQNPRHKITKRGQNVTFRCDPISEHNRLYWYRQTLGQGPEFLTYFQNEAQLEKSRLLSDRFSAERPKGSFSTLEIQRTEQGDSAMYLCASSFFSGGAAGELFFGEGSRLTVL.

The chain uses TRBV6-6 and TRBJ2-7, with D perhaps matching TRBD1 (7 bases). From germline, CDR1 is MNHNY and CDR2 SVGAGI (reference sequence). With 7 bases removed from V and 3 bases from J, the gap between germline ends came to 19 bases. This CDR3 comprises 15 residues. CDR3 sequence reads: CASTLGGTADYEQYF. The CDR3 bases are TGTGCCAGCACCCTAGGGGGGACAGCTGACTACGAGCAGTACTTC.

This chain connects TRBV10-3 to TRBJ1-2; unclear D gene. The CDR3 extends over 12 amino acids. The V and J ends lost 3 bases and 2 bases respectively, with 4 bases between them. Germline assignment: CDR1 ENHRY and CDR2 SYGVKD. The DNA for the CDR3 is TGTGCCATCAGTGAACAGAACTATGGCTACACCTTC. Translated: CAISEQNYGYTF.

This clone was counted a single time. The CDR3 DNA is TGTGCCAGCAGCCCAAAGACTAGCGGGAGAAACTACGAGCAGTACTTC. Its translation is CASSPKTSGRNYEQYF. This sequence joins TRBV7-9 and TRBJ2-7, with 12 bases matching TRBD2. The CDR3 is 16 residues long. V trimming: 5 bases; J trimming: 3 bases; junction bases outside the gene matches: 8. Germline lookup yields CDR1 SEHNR and CDR2 FQNEAQ (reference sequence).

The chain is built from TRBV5-6 and TRBJ2-7, with TRBD2 matching 7 bases. Germline CDR1 is SGHDT and CDR2 is YYEEEE. CDR3 length equals 14 residues. V trimming: 0 bases; J trimming: 4 bases; junction bases outside the gene matches: 4. CDR3 protein: CASSLAGGLYEQYF. In DNA form, the CDR3 reads TGTGCCAGCAGCTTGGCGGGGGGTTTATACGAGCAGTACTTC.

The chain combines TRBV5-6 with TRBJ2-1; 11 nucleotides align to TRBD1. The CDR3 runs 15 residues. After removal of 4 bases from V and 10 bases from J, the junction contained 10 bases not matched to a gene. Germline V gene sequence: CDR1 SGHDT, CDR2 YYEEEE. The CDR3 DNA follows: TGTGCCAGCAGCCGAGGACAGGGGGCGCGTAGGGAGCAGTTCTTC. Translating it yields CASSRGQGARREQFF.

V gene TRBV19 combines with J gene TRBJ1-2; a weak D match, TRBD1 (6 bases). The V gene lost 4 bases and the J gene lost 2 bases, with 8 bases spanning the gap. CDR3 size: 13 residues. The germline CDR1 and CDR2 sequences are LNHDA and SQIVND (reference sequence). The CDR3 bases are TGTGCCAGTAGTACCGGACAGAACTATGGCTACACCTTC. Encoded protein: CASSTGQNYGYTF.

The rearrangement links TRBV12-5 to TRBJ1-1; D is uncertain. This CDR3 is built from 13 residues. Trimming cost V 3 bases and J 1 base, with 6 bases left between them. Germline CDR1 LGHNT, CDR2 FRNRAP. The CDR3 region has the DNA TGTGCTAGTGGTTTTCAGGCGAACACTGAAGCTTTCTTT. Amino acid sequence: CASGFQANTEAFF.

This clone has more than one count but fewer than ten. The chain employs TRBV5-1 and TRBJ1-1; tentative D call: TRBD1 (6 bases). Trimming removed 3 bases from V and 1 base from J, with 10 bases in between. Per germline, CDR1 SGHRS and CDR2 YFSETQ. This CDR3 contains 14 residues. The CDR3 sequence is CASSSGTTNTEAFF. CDR3 coding DNA: TGCGCCAGCAGCTCCGGGACAACGAACACTGAAGCTTTCTTT.

This sequence joins TRBV5-4 and TRBJ2-5, with 8 positions matching TRBD1. Germline CDR1 is SGHNT and CDR2 is YYREEE (reference sequence). The CDR3 covers 16 residues. V was pared by 0 bases and J by 5 bases, with 9 bases of the junction left unmatched. CDR3 region: CASSLGRTGRGETQYF. The CDR3 bases are TGTGCCAGCAGCTTGGGACGGACAGGGCGAGGGGAGACCCAGTACTTC.

The rearrangement uses TRBV10-3 and TRBJ2-5, with 8 bases matching TRBD2. Losses at the gene ends were 6 bases for V and 2 bases for J; bases not matched to a gene: 5. Germline values: CDR1 ENHRY, CDR2 SYGVKD. CDR3 length equals 14 residues. CDR3 amino acids: CAIRPTSGQETQYF. DNA of the CDR3: TGTGCCATCAGGCCTACTAGCGGACAAGAGACCCAGTACTTC.

J is TRBJ2-7 and V is TRBV5-1; TRBD2 matches at 7 bases. Germline V gives CDR1 SGHRS, CDR2 YFSETQ. The CDR3 sequence is 14 residues long. V shed 0 bases and J 2 bases; nucleotides not matched to a gene: 2. The CDR3 coding sequence is TGCGCCAGCAGCTTGGCTAGCGGCCCCTACGAGCAGTACTTC. Encoded protein: CASSLASGPYEQYF. The full variable domain, rest sourced from reference TRBV5-1 and TRBJ2-7, is KAGVTQTPRYLIKTRGQQVTLSCSPISGHRSVSWYQQTPGQGLQFLFEYFSETQRNKGNFPGRFSGRQFSNSRSEMNVSTLELGDSALYLCASSLASGPYEQYFGPGTRLTVT.

The rearrangement uses TRBV19 and TRBJ2-1, with D possibly matching TRBD2 (6 bases). The CDR3 has 15 amino acids. Trimming cost V 2 bases and J 2 bases, with 10 bases left between them. CDR1 LNHDA and CDR2 SQIVND come from the germline V gene (reference sequence). The CDR3 region is CASSILGGAYNEQFF. CDR3 in DNA: TGTGCCAGTAGTATATTGGGCGGGGCCTACAATGAGCAGTTCTTC.

The V gene is TRBV15, the J gene TRBJ1-5, with 7 nucleotides matching TRBD1. Germline trimming cut 1 base from V and 6 bases from J; bases unmatched to any gene: 6. Per germline, CDR1 LNHNV and CDR2 YYDKDF (reference sequence). The CDR3 spans 15 residues. This CDR3 is CATSRAGGISQPQHF. The CDR3 bases are TGTGCCACCAGCAGAGCAGGGGGGATCAGTCAGCCCCAGCATTTT.

The chain carries TRBV9 and TRBJ2-7, with 9 bases that match TRBD2. Germline CDR1 is SGDLS and CDR2 is YYNGEE. After removal of 3 bases from V and 3 bases from J, the junction contained 10 bases not matched to a gene. This CDR3 has 16 residues. The CDR3 DNA reads as TGTGCCAGCAGCGCCGAGGGAGCGGGGGGAAGCTACGAGCAGTACTTC. It yields the protein CASSAEGAGGSYEQYF.

This clone showed up just a few times. The chain combines TRBV10-3 with TRBJ1-1; perhaps TRBD1 as D (5 bases). Trimming pared 2 bases from V and 5 bases from J, leaving 15 bases between. The CDR3 consists of 15 residues. Germline V CDR1 and CDR2: ENHRY, SYGVKD. The CDR3 loop is CAISELLGARTEAFF. DNA for the CDR3: TGTGCCATCAGTGAGCTTTTAGGGGCACGAACTGAAGCTTTCTTT.

V usage is TRBV2 and J usage is TRBJ1-2, with 9 nucleotides matching TRBD1. This CDR3 region has 18 residues. V lost 4 bases, J lost 1 base, and 13 bases stayed unmatched. Germline CDR1 and CDR2: SNHLY and FYNNEI. CDR3 sequence: CASSVPGQGSFRNYGYTF. In DNA, the CDR3 is TGTGCCAGCAGTGTCCCCGGACAGGGGTCCTTCCGTAACTATGGCTACACCTTC.